This TCR beta chain was profiled in a study of identical twins. General study results and limits: Beta out-of-frame sequences displayed a weaker excess of sharing between twins. Not following the same donors, the study drew its conclusions from cross-sectional statistical analysis.

With 2 bases removed from V and 4 bases from J, the gap between germline ends came to 16 bases. This CDR3 comprises 16 residues. Per germline, CDR1 ENHRY and CDR2 SYGVKD. This clonotype was seen a handful of times. Its specificity is unknown. Template switching added a universal primer site, and cDNA bore unique molecular identifiers. Using its own MiXCR run on the 5' RACE reads, TCRdb lists one record per CDR3 protein. The sample contains some 560,000 distinct CDR3 sequences, more than 9% of which appear only once. Another study also made use of these data, one on yellow fever vaccine responses in identical twins.

V usage is TRBV10-3 and J usage is TRBJ2-3; D may be TRBD1 (7 bases). Sequenced material: PBMCs. The clonotype was recovered from a woman aged 18-29 years in good health. This CDR3 reads CAISERAGGQSDTQYF. The CDR3 DNA follows: TGTGCCATCAGTGAGCGAGCAGGGGGGCAGTCAGATACGCAGTATTTT.